Listed below are T cell receptor beta chains from one sample, sequenced in a study of blood T cell repertoires in COVID-19. The data were produced by immunoSEQ multiplex PCR, yet TCRdb's version contains in-frame clones alone and is incomplete. This table holds roughly 180,000 clones, 75% to 85% found once. The specimen was PBMCs or T cells enriched from blood (not recorded which). The receptors were gathered from a man in his forties who had recovered from COVID-19. The CDR3 runs from the conserved cysteine through the conserved F or W. The D gene is left open where the match is weak. Clone size is stated in some rows and not others, as once, few, many or a class when expanded.

size	J	length	D	V	CDR3	DNA
NA	TRBJ2-5	14	NA	TRBV9	CASSVGVEQETQYF	TGTGCCAGCAGCGTAGGAGTAGAGCAAGAGACCCAGTACTTC
NA	TRBJ2-5	15	TRBD1	TRBV4-1	CASSHLGQGQETQYF	TGCGCCAGCAGCCACCTCGGACAGGGACAAGAGACCCAGTACTTC
once	TRBJ1-5	16	NA	TRBV15	CATSRSTGILNQPQHF	TGTGCCACCAGCAGGTCGACAGGAATCCTTAATCAGCCCCAGCATTTT
many	TRBJ2-1	16	TRBD1	TRBV2	CASSYPGQGNNNEQFF	TGTGCCAGCAGTTATCCGGGACAGGGAAACAACAATGAGCAGTTCTTC
NA	TRBJ1-1	15	NA	TRBV27	CASSASGVVASEAFF	TGTGCCAGCTCGGCCTCGGGTGTAGTCGCGTCTGAAGCTTTCTTT
NA	TRBJ2-1	14	TRBD1	TRBV27	CASSLGDRAGEQFF	TGTGCCAGCAGTTTAGGTGACAGGGCTGGTGAGCAGTTCTTC
NA	TRBJ1-1	12	TRBD1	TRBV27	CASSSGGTEAFF	TGTGCCAGCAGCTCAGGGGGGACTGAAGCTTTCTTT
few	TRBJ2-1	16	NA	TRBV7-6	CASSLQGMSSYNEQFF	TGTGCCAGCAGCTTGCAGGGGATGAGCTCCTACAATGAGCAGTTCTTC
NA	TRBJ2-1	14	TRBD2	TRBV7-3	CASERIAGVNEQFF	TGTGCCAGCGAGAGAATAGCGGGAGTAAATGAGCAGTTCTTC
NA	TRBJ2-5	14	TRBD2	TRBV7-3	CASSSLAGVETQYF	TGTGCCAGCAGCTCCTTAGCGGGAGTAGAGACCCAGTACTTC
NA	TRBJ2-6	15	NA	TRBV18	CASSQQGAGANVLTF	TGTGCCAGCTCACAACAGGGAGCTGGGGCCAACGTCCTGACTTTC
NA	TRBJ1-1	12	NA	TRBV7-9	CASSVDRTTAFF	TGTGCCAGCAGCGTGGACAGAACAACAGCTTTCTTT
once	TRBJ1-5	15	TRBD1	TRBV19	CASSIGRDRVGPQHF	TGTGCCAGTAGTATAGGACGGGACAGGGTTGGGCCCCAGCATTTT
NA	TRBJ1-2	14	NA	TRBV25-1	CASSATTGNYGYTF	TGTGCCAGCAGTGCAACGACTGGAAACTATGGCTACACCTTC
NA	TRBJ2-2	15	TRBD2	TRBV5-1	CASSLAERETGELFF	TGCGCCAGCAGCTTGGCTGAGCGGGAGACCGGGGAGCTGTTTTTT
once	TRBJ2-6	18	TRBD2	TRBV19	CASSIGGARVSGANVLTF	TGTGCCAGTAGTATCGGGGGGGCCAGGGTGTCAGGGGCCAACGTCCTGACTTTC
NA	TRBJ1-4	14	TRBD1	TRBV2	CASLQTGTNEKLFF	TGTGCCAGCCTCCAGACAGGGACTAATGAAAAACTGTTTTTT
NA	TRBJ1-5	16	TRBD1	TRBV19	CASSIGGTGSNQPQHF	TGTGCCAGTAGTATTGGGGGGACAGGCAGCAATCAGCCCCAGCATTTT
NA	TRBJ1-2	13	TRBD1	TRBV7-8	CASSSQGARGYTF	TGTGCCAGCAGCAGTCAGGGGGCCCGGGGCTACACCTTC
NA	TRBJ1-2	13	TRBD1	TRBV29-1	CSVATGDPYGYTF	TGCAGCGTTGCGACAGGGGACCCATATGGCTACACCTTC
NA	TRBJ1-5	12	NA	TRBV6-6	CASSGEGGNQHF	TGTGCCAGCAGTGGAGAAGGGGGAAACCAGCATTTT
NA	TRBJ1-2	13	NA	TRBV24-1	CATSVAGSGGYTF	TGTGCCACCAGTGTAGCAGGGTCCGGGGGCTACACCTTC
once	TRBJ1-1	14	NA	TRBV27	CASSRRTANTEAFF	TGTGCCAGCAGTCGACGGACAGCGAACACTGAAGCTTTCTTT
NA	TRBJ2-1	14	NA	TRBV28	CASTVSSLQNEQFF	TGTGCCAGCACAGTTTCCTCGTTACAGAATGAGCAGTTCTTC
NA	TRBJ2-3	17	NA	TRBV11-2	CASSFLSGPTRADTQYF	TGTGCCAGCAGCTTTCTAAGCGGGCCAACCCGAGCAGATACGCAGTATTTT
few	TRBJ2-7	13	TRBD2	TRBV27	CASSDGTSGPRYF	TGTGCCAGCAGTGACGGGACTAGCGGGCCGCGGTACTTC
NA	TRBJ1-1	13	NA	TRBV19	CASSMVGTLVAFF	TGTGCCAGTAGTATGGTTGGGACACTCGTAGCTTTCTTT
NA	TRBJ1-1	13	NA	TRBV21-1	CASSSEGSAEAFF	TGTGCCAGCAGCAGTGAGGGTAGTGCTGAAGCTTTCTTT
NA	TRBJ2-1	13	NA	TRBV7-3	CASSFAGYNEQFF	TGTGCCAGCAGCTTTGCCGGTTACAATGAGCAGTTCTTC
NA	TRBJ2-1	14	NA	TRBV4-1	CASSQAPPLNEQFF	TGCGCCAGCAGCCAAGCCCCCCCTCTCAATGAGCAGTTCTTC
NA	TRBJ1-6	15	NA	TRBV30	CAWSGPGGANSPLHF	TGTGCCTGGAGTGGGCCGGGGGGGGCTAATTCACCCCTCCACTTT
NA	TRBJ1-1	16	NA	TRBV10-3	CATSSRDGREDTEAFF	TGTGCCACCAGCAGTCGGGACGGACGGGAGGACACTGAAGCTTTCTTT
NA	TRBJ2-1	14	TRBD2	TRBV7-3	CASSLSSSGNEQFF	TGTGCCAGCAGCTTAAGTTCTAGCGGCAATGAGCAGTTCTTC
few	TRBJ2-3	18	TRBD2	TRBV24-1	CATSVHLGLAGETDTQYF	TGTGCCACCAGTGTTCATTTGGGACTAGCGGGAGAGACAGATACGCAGTATTTT
NA	TRBJ2-1	13	NA	TRBV19	CASSMRGILPQFF	TGTGCCAGTAGTATGAGGGGGATCCTCCCCCAGTTCTTC
NA	TRBJ2-7	13	TRBD1	TRBV29-1	CSVELAGGGEQYF	TGCAGCGTTGAACTGGCAGGGGGCGGCGAGCAGTACTTC
once	TRBJ1-5	13	TRBD1	TRBV19	CASRDRGWQPQHF	TGTGCCAGTAGAGACAGGGGGTGGCAGCCCCAGCATTTT
few	TRBJ1-2	12	NA	TRBV6-5	CASSLQNYGYTF	TGTGCCAGCAGTCTGCAGAACTATGGCTACACCTTC
NA	TRBJ2-4	14	TRBD1	TRBV5-4	CASSFDRGHIIQYF	TGTGCCAGCAGCTTCGACAGGGGGCATATCATTCAGTACTTC
NA	TRBJ1-4	14	NA	TRBV5-1	CASSFGRNNEKLFF	TGCGCCAGCAGCTTTGGCAGGAACAATGAAAAACTGTTTTTT